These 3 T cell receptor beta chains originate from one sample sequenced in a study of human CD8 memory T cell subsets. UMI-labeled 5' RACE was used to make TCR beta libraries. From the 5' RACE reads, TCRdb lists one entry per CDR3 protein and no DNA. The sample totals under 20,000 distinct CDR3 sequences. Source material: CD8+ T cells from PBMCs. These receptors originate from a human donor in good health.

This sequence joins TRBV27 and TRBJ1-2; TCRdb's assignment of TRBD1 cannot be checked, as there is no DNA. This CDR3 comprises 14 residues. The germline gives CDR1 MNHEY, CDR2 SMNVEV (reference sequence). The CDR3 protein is CASSRTGVNYGYTF.

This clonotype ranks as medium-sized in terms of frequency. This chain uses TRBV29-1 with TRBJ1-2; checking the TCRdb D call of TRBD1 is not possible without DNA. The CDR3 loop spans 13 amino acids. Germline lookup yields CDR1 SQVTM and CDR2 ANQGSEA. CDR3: CSTRDRSAYGYTF.

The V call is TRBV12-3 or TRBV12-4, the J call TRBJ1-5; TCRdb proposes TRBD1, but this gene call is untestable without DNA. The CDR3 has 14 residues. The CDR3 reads CASSPTGGPQPQHF.